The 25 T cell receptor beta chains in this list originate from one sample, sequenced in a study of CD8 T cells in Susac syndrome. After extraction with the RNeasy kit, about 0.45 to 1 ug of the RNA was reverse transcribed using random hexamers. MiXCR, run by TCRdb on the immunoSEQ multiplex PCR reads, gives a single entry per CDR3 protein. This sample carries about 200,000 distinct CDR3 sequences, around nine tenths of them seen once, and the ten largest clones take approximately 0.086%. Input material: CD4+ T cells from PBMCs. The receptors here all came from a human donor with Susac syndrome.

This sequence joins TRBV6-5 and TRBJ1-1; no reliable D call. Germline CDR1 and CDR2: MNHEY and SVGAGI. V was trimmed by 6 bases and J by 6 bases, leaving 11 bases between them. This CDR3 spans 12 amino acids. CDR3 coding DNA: TGTGCCAGCAGCCGCGGGGTCGCTGAAGCTTTCTTT. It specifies CASSRGVAEAFF.

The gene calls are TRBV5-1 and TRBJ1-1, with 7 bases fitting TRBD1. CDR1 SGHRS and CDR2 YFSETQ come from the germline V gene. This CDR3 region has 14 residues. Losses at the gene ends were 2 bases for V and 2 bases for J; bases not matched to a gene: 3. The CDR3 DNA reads TGCGCCAGCAGCTTATGGACAGGAAACACTGAAGCTTTCTTT. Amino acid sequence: CASSLWTGNTEAFF.

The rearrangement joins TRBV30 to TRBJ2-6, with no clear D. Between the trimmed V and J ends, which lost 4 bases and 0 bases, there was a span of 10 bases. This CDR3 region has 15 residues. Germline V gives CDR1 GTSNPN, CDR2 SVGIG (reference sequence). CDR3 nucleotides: TGTGCCTGGACCCTTCAGGACTCTGGGGCCAACGTCCTGACTTTC. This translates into CAWTLQDSGANVLTF.

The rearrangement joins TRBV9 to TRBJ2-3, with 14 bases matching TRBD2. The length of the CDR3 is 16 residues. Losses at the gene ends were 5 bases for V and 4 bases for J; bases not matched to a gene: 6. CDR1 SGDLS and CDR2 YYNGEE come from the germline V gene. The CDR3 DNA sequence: TGTGCCAGCAGTGAGACTAGCGGGGGGGCCCCAGATACGCAGTATTTT. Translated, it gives CASSETSGGAPDTQYF.

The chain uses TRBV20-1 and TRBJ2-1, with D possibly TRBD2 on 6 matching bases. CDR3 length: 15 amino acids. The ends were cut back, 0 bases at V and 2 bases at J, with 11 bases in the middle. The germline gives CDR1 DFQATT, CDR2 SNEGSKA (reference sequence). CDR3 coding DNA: TGCAGTGCTAGAGAACTAGCTCAGGCCTACAATGAGCAGTTCTTC. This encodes CSARELAQAYNEQFF.

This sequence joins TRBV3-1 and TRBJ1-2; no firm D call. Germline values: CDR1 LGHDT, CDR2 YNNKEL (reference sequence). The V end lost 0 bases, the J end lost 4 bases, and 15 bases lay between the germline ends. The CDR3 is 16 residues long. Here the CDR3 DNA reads TGTGCCAGCAGCCAAGATGGAGCAGTGGAATTCTATGGCTACACCTTC. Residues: CASSQDGAVEFYGYTF.

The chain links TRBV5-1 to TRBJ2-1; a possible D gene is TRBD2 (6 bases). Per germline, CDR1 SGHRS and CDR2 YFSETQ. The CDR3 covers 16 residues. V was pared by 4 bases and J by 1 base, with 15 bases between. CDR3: CASSLGMTRSYNEQFF. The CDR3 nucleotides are TGCGCCAGCAGCCTCGGAATGACTAGGTCCTACAATGAGCAGTTCTTC.

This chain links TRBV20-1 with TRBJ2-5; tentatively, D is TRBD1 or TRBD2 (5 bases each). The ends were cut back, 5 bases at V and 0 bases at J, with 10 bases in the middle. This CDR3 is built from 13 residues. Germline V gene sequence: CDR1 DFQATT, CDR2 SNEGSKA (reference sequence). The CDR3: CSARDPNQETQYF. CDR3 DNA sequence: TGCAGTGCTCGGGACCCTAACCAAGAGACCCAGTACTTC.

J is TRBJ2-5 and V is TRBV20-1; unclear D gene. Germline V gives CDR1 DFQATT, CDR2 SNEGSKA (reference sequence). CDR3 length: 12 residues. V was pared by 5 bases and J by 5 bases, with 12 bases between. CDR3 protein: CSAGRVGETQYF. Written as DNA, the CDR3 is TGCAGTGCTGGACGGGTGGGGGAGACCCAGTACTTC.

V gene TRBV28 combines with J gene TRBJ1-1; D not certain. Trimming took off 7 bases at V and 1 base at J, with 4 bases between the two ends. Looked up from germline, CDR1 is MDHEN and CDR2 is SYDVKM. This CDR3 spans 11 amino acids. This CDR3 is CASNENTEAFF. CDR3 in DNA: TGTGCCAGCAATGAGAACACTGAAGCTTTCTTT.

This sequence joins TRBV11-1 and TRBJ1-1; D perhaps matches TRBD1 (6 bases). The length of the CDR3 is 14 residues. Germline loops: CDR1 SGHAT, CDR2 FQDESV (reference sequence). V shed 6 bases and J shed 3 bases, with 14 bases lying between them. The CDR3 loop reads CASRTGHAYTEAFF. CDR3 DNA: TGTGCCAGCAGGACGGGACATGCGTACACTGAAGCTTTCTTT.

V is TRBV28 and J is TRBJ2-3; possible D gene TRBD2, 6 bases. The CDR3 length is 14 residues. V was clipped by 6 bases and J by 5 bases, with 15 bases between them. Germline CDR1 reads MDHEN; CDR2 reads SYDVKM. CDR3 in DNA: TGTGCCAGCAGCCCCGTTCGGAGGGGAGATACGCAGTATTTT. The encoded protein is CASSPVRRGDTQYF.

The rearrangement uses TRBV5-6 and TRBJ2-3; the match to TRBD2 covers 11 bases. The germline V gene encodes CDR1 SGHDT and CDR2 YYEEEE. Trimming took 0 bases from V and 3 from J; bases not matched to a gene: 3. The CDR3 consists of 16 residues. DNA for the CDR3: TGTGCCAGCAGCTTGGGACTAGCGGGGCTTACAGATACGCAGTATTTT. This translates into CASSLGLAGLTDTQYF.

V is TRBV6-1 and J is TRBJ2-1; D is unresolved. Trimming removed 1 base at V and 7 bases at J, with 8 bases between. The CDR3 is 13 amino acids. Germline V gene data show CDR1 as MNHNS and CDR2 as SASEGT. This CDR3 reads CASSEGEGNEQFF. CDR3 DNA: TGTGCCAGCAGTGAAGGGGAAGGGAATGAGCAGTTCTTC.

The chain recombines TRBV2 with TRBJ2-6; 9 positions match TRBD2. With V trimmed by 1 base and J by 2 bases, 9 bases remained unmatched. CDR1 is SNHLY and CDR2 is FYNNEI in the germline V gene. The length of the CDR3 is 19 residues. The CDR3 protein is CASSEVVASGTTGANVLTF. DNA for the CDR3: TGTGCCAGCAGTGAAGTGGTGGCTAGCGGGACGACTGGGGCCAACGTCCTGACTTTC.

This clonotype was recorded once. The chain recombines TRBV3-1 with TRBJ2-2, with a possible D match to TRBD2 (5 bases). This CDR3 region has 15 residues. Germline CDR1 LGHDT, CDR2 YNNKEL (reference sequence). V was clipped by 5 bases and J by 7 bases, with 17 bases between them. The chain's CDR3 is CASSAFSGSGGELFF. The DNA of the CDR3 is TGTGCCAGCAGCGCATTCTCGGGGTCAGGCGGGGAGCTGTTTTTT.

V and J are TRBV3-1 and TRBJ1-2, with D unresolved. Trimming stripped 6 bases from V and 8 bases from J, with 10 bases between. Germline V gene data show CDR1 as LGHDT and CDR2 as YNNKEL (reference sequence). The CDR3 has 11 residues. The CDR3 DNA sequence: TGTGCCAGCAGGCACGCGGGGGGCTACACCTTC. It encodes CASRHAGGYTF.

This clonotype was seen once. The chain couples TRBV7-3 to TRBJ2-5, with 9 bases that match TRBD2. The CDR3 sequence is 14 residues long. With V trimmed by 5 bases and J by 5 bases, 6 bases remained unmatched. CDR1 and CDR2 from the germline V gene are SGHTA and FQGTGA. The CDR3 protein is CASSLAGPSETQYF. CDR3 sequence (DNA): TGTGCCAGCAGCCTAGCGGGGCCATCGGAGACCCAGTACTTC.

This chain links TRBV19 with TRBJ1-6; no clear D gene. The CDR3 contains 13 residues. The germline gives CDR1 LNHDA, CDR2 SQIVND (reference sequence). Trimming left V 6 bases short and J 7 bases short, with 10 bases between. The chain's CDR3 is CASRATLNSPLHF. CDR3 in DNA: TGTGCCAGTAGAGCCACTCTGAATTCACCCCTCCACTTT.

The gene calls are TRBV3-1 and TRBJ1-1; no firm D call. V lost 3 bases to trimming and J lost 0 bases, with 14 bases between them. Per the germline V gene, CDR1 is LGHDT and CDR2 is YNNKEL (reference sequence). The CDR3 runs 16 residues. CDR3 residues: CASSHSSGVVNTEAFF. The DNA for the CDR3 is TGTGCCAGCAGCCACTCATCCGGGGTCGTGAACACTGAAGCTTTCTTT.

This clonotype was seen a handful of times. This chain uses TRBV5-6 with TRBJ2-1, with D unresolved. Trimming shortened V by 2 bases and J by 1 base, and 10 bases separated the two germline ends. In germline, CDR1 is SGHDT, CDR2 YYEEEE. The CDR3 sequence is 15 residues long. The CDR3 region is CASSLPFSSYNEQFF. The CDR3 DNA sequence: TGTGCCAGCAGCTTACCGTTCAGTTCCTACAATGAGCAGTTCTTC. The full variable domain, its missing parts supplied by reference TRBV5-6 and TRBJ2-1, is DAGVTQSPTHLIKTRGQQVTLRCSPKSGHDTVSWYQQALGQGPQFIFQYYEEEERQRGNFPDRFSGHQFPNYSSELNVNALLLGDSALYLCASSLPFSSYNEQFFGPGTRLTVL.

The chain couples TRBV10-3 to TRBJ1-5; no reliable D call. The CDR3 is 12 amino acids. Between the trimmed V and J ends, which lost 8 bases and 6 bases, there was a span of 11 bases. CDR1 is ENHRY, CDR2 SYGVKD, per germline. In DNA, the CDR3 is TGTGCCATCCGGGGAGTTAGTCAGCCCCAGCATTTT. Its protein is CAIRGVSQPQHF.

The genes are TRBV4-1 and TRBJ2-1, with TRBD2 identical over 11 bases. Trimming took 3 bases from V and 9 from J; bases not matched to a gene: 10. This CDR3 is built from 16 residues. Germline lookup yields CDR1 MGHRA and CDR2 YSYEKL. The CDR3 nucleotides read TGCGCCAGCAGCCAGAATAGCGGGGGGGCCGCCGGTGAGCAGTTCTTC. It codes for CASSQNSGGAAGEQFF.

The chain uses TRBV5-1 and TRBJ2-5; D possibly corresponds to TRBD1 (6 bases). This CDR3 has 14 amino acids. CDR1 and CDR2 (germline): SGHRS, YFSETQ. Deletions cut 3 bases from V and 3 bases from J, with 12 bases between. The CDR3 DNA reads TGCGCCAGCAGCTCTGGACAGCAAGAAGAGACCCAGTACTTC. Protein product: CASSSGQQEETQYF.

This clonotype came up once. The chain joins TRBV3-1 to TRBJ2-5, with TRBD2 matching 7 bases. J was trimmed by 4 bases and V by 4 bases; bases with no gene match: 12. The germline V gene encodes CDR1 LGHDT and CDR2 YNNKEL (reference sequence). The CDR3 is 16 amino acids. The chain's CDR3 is CASSRKSGVVGETQYF. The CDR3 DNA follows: TGTGCCAGCAGCCGAAAGAGCGGGGTCGTTGGAGAGACCCAGTACTTC.